This T cell receptor (beta chain) was profiled in a study of Ad26.COV2.S vaccination and SARS-CoV-2 variants listed by TCRdb under 2021. Study-level background: Vaccine-arm donors were drawn from COV1001, a multicentre, randomized, double-blind, placebo-controlled phase I-IIa trial of Ad26.COV2.S in healthy adults. Ad26.COV2.S was given intramuscularly at 5x10^10 or 1x10^11 viral particles, as a single shot or as two shots 56 days apart. TCRbeta repertoire sequencing served as the tool for gauging how specific and how broad the SARS-CoV-2-reactive T cell receptors were following Ad26.COV2.S vaccination. A total of about 30 samples were included in the TCR-sequenced set, comprising 19 Ad26.COV2.S vaccine recipients, 5 placebo recipients and 8 SARS-CoV-2 convalescent individuals. Participants in the trial were split at random into five groups of five each, receiving low-dose or high-dose Ad26.COV2.S once or twice, or else placebo on both occasions. Investigators remained blinded to trial group allocation during experiments and outcome assessment.

TCRbeta CDR3 regions were sequenced with the immunoSEQ Assay. After extraction, genomic DNA underwent amplification by bias-controlled multiplex PCR, followed by high-throughput sequencing. On the study's bioinformatics: Collapsing and filtering of sequences were performed to quantify the absolute abundance of each unique TCRbeta CDR3 region. Usable DNA was measured by amplifying reference genes present in all nucleated cells, and TCRbeta template counts were normalized to that usable DNA to estimate T cell fraction. Repertoire TCRs were annotated as SARS-CoV-2-specific when V gene, CDR3 amino acid sequence and J gene were exactly matched to a known reactive TCR set. The reference SARS-CoV-2 TCR set came from MIRA and was filtered for enrichment in COVID-19-positive ImmuneCODE repertoires, removing public or cross-reactive TCRs. Drawing on the MIRA antigens, annotated TCRs were analysed further at the level of specific ORF or position within ORF. Breadth was defined as annotated unique rearrangements over total unique productive rearrangements; depth was the summed frequency of those rearrangements. Two-sided Wilcoxon rank-sum tests were applied when comparing TCR breadth between groups. TCRdb took over this immuneACCESS table, retaining in-frame rearrangements with V and J assigned. Such tables are incomplete; in checked studies, under half of the missing clones stem from an unresolved V gene, and the remainder is unexplained. V, J and clone size are taken as reported in that table, and D and trimming were inferred from the DNA itself. The sample has some 290,000 clones on record, around 81% of them singletons. The ten largest account for approximately 2% of the sample.

CDR1 and CDR2 are drawn from the germline V gene: MDHEN, SYDVKM. From cysteine to phenylalanine, the CDR3 is 13 amino acids long. CDR3 DNA only is kept here, 39 bases in frame from base 1. Trimming removed 3 bases from V and 4 bases from J, leaving 9 bases between the germline ends. In the paper's terms, the treatment or condition label means: roughly 19 received Ad26.COV2.S at low or high dose, single or two shots; 5 received placebo; per-sample allocation not given. For vaccine and placebo recipients, repertoires were sequenced using samples collected on day 63 after the first injection. Cohort 1b enrolled around 24 adults aged 18-55 years at a single site in Boston, USA, between 29 July and 7 August 2020. As a vaccine, Ad26.COV2.S was a replication-incompetent adenovirus type 26 vector that expressed a prefusion-stabilized SARS-CoV-2 spike protein derived from the original Wuhan strain. General conclusions and limits of the study: It was noted by the authors that total T cell responses may have been underestimated by the TCR breadth and depth analyses. Compared with placebo recipients, Ad26.COV2.S recipients showed higher spike-specific TCR breadth (P = 0.0014). The study was not powered for comparison of responses between vaccine doses or regimens. Vaccine and placebo recipients had similar non-spike TCR breadth, a finding consistent with the vaccine containing only spike. After vaccination, substantial breadth of spike-specific CD8+ and CD4+ T cell responses was reported.

Note on this clone: Its cognate antigen has yet to be identified. No much larger clone is present one base from it, and per-base qualities are unavailable.

This receptor was taken from a person aged 18-60 years who received the Ad26.COV2.S COVID-19 vaccine or a placebo. The V and J genes are TRBV28 and TRBJ1-1, with no reliable assignment of the D segment. This material consisted of peripheral blood, taken in a trial of Ad26.COV2.S vaccine versus placebo. CDR3 loop: CASSLEHPTEAFF. At the DNA level, the sequence is TGTGCCAGCAGTTTGGAGCACCCCACTGAAGCTTTCTTT.